These 5 T cell receptor beta chains were sequenced from one sample in a study of T cells in Graves' hyperthyroidism and ophthalmopathy. Regions amplified from RNA transcripts were the TCR beta CDR3 regions. RT-PCR in the first round (using the HTBI primer set) targeted the TCR CDR3. TCRdb re-derived calls from the multiplex PCR reads in MiXCR, one entry per CDR3 protein. The sample yields about 400,000 distinct CDR3 sequences, 15% to 18% seen once. The source material was blood. The receptors here all came from a woman aged 18-29 years with Graves' hyperthyroidism.

The V and J genes are TRBV5-6 and TRBJ2-3; 10 bases fit TRBD2. Germline trimming cut 2 bases from V and 4 bases from J; bases unmatched to any gene: 7. Germline V lookup: CDR1 SGHDT, CDR2 YYEEEE. This CDR3 region has 16 residues. CDR3 in amino acids: CASSLLAGMYADTQYF. DNA for the CDR3: TGTGCCAGCAGCTTACTAGCGGGAATGTATGCAGATACGCAGTATTTT. Full variable domain (missing parts from reference TRBV5-6 and TRBJ2-3): DAGVTQSPTHLIKTRGQQVTLRCSPKSGHDTVSWYQQALGQGPQFIFQYYEEEERQRGNFPDRFSGHQFPNYSSELNVNALLLGDSALYLCASSLLAGMYADTQYFGPGTRLTVL.

The rearrangement uses TRBV11-2 and TRBJ2-4, with 7 bases identical to TRBD1. The CDR3 contains 18 residues. V shed 5 bases and J 7 bases; nucleotides not matched to a gene: 20. In germline, CDR1 is SGHAT, CDR2 FQNNGV. The CDR3 loop is CASSPISRQGAIGNIQYF. CDR3 coding DNA: TGTGCCAGCAGCCCCATTTCCCGACAGGGCGCGATTGGGAACATTCAGTACTTC.

This clonotype was seen ten or more times. The CDR3 reads CASSQEEDGRHGYTF. For the CDR3, the DNA is TGTGCCAGCAGCCAAGAGGAAGACGGAAGGCATGGCTACACCTTC. The V and J genes are TRBV3-1 and TRBJ1-2; D remains unclear. V shed 0 bases and J shed 6 bases, with 14 bases lying between them. Germline CDR1 LGHDT, CDR2 YNNKEL (reference sequence). The CDR3 extends over 15 amino acids.

There are a few counts of this clonotype. The gene calls are TRBV20-1 and TRBJ1-2; D not certain. The CDR3 has 15 residues. Per the germline V gene, CDR1 is DFQATT and CDR2 is SNEGSKA (reference sequence). The V end was cut by 0 bases, the J end by 4 bases, with 15 bases between. CDR3 in amino acids: CSARDIRRSSYGYTF. CDR3 bases: TGCAGTGCTAGAGATATACGCCGGAGCTCCTATGGCTACACCTTC.

The chain links TRBV9 to TRBJ2-2, with D possibly matching TRBD2 (6 bases). CDR1 is SGDLS, CDR2 YYNGEE, per germline. The CDR3 runs 16 residues. The V end lost 4 bases, the J end lost 5 bases, and 18 bases lay between the germline ends. The CDR3 loop is CASSPNPGVMTGELFF. The DNA for the CDR3 is TGTGCCAGCAGCCCCAACCCGGGGGTAATGACCGGGGAGCTGTTTTTT.